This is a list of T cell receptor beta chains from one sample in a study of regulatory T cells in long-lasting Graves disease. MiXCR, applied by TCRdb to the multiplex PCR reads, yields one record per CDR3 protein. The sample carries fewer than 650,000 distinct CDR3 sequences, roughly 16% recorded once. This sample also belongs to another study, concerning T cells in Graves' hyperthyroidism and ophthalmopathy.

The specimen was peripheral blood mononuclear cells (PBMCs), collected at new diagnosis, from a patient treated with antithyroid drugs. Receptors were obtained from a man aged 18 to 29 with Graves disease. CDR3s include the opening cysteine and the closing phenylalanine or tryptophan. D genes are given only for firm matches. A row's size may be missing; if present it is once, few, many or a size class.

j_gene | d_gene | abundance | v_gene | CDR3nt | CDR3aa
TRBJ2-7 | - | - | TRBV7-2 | TGTGCCAGCAGCTCCCGACACCTCGCAGAGCAGTACTTC | CASSSRHLAEQYF
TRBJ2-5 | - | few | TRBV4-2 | TGTGCCAGCAGCCAAGTGGGGGGTCAAGAGACCCAGTACTTC | CASSQVGGQETQYF
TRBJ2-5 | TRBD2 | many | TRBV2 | TGTGCCAGCAGCCTACTAGCGGGAGGGCAAGAGACCCAGTACTTC | CASSLLAGGQETQYF
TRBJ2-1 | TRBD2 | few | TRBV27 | TGTGCCAGCAGTCCCGTCCCGTTAGCGGGGCCCACGAGTTTCTCCTACAATGAGCAGTTCTTC | CASSPVPLAGPTSFSYNEQFF
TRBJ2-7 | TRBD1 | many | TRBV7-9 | TGTGCCAGCAGCTCCCGAGGGGGCGACGAGCAGTACTTC | CASSSRGGDEQYF
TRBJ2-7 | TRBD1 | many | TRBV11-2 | TGTGCCAGCAGCATCTCCAGGGGGCCCGTCTACGAGCAGTACTTC | CASSISRGPVYEQYF
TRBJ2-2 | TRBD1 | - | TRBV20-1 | TGCAGTGCTAGCGGCAGGGGGCACTACACCGGGGAGCTGTTTTTT | CSASGRGHYTGELFF
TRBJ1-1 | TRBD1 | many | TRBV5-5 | TGTGCCAGCAGCATGACAGGGTCCGGGAACACTGAAGCTTTCTTT | CASSMTGSGNTEAFF
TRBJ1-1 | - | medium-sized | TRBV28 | TGTGCCAGCAGTTCCTCGACAGGTTGGACTGAAGCTTTCTTT | CASSSSTGWTEAFF
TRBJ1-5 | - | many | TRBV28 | TGTGCCATCTACGGGACTCAGCGGAGGTCCCAGCATTTT | CAIYGTQRRSQHF
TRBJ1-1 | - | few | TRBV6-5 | TGTGCCAGCAGTTACTCCCCATTCACCCCCACTACTGAAGCTTTCTTT | CASSYSPFTPTTEAFF
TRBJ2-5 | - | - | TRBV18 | TGTGCCAGCTCACCACGACGGGCAGGGGATGAGACCCAGTACTTC | CASSPRRAGDETQYF
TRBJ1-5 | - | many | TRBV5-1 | TGCGCCAGCAGCTTGGTAGGGTCCTATAGCAATCAGCCCCAGCATTTT | CASSLVGSYSNQPQHF
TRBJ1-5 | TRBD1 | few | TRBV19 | TGTGCCAGTAGTTGGACAGGGAGCCGCAATCAGCCCCAGCATTTT | CASSWTGSRNQPQHF
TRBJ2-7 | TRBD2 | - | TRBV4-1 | TGCGCCAGCAGCCAAGGTCCCCTAACCGCGAGCGGGAGGGCCGGGGAGCAGTACTTC | CASSQGPLTASGRAGEQYF
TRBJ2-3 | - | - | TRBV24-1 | TGTGCCACCCTCTTGATAGGCCCAGATACGCAGTATTTT | CATLLIGPDTQYF
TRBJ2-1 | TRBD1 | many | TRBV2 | TGTGCCAGCACCCCCGGGACAGGCTACAATGAGCAGTTCTTC | CASTPGTGYNEQFF
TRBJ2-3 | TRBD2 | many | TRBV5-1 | TGCGCCAGCAGCTCCGGACTAGACACAGATACGCAGTATTTT | CASSSGLDTDTQYF
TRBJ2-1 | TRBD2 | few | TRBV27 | TGTGCCAGCAGCCTTCTCCCCTTGGGAGCGGGAGGGCCGTCGGCCACTGGGCAGTTCTTC | CASSLLPLGAGGPSATGQFF
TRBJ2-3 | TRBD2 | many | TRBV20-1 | TGCAGTGCTAGAGGACTAGCAGCTAGCACAGATACGCAGTATTTT | CSARGLAASTDTQYF
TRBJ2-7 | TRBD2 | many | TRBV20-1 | TGCAGTGCTGCCGGGACTAGCGGGGTACAGGGGGAGCAGTACTTC | CSAAGTSGVQGEQYF
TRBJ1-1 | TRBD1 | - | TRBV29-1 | TGCAGCGTTGTGCCTGGGACAGGGAACACTGAAGCTTTCTTT | CSVVPGTGNTEAFF
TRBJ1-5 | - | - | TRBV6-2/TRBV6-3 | TGTGCCACCCGGGGAGGCAATCAGCCCCAGCATTTT | CATRGGNQPQHF
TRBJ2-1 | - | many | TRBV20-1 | TGCAGTGCGGGACTTCGAAACAATGAGCAGTTCTTC | CSAGLRNNEQFF
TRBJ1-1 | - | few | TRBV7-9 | TGTGCCAGCAGCTTAGTAAGGGGGAAGCGGCCAAACACTGAAGCTTTCTTT | CASSLVRGKRPNTEAFF
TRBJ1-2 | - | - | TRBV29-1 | TGCAGCGTTGAAGGAGGTTCAGGCAACTATGGCTACACCTTC | CSVEGGSGNYGYTF
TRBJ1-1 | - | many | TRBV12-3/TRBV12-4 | TGTGCCAGCAGTTTAGACAGAAGGACTGAAGCTTTCTTT | CASSLDRRTEAFF
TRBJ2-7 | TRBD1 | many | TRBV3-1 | TGTGCCAGCAGCCAAGAGCCCGAGGACAGGGTAAGGGAGCAGTACTTC | CASSQEPEDRVREQYF
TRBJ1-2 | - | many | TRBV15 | TGTGCCACCAGCACAGAAACAGGGCCCTATGGCTACACCTTC | CATSTETGPYGYTF
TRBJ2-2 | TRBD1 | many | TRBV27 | TGTGCCAGCAGTTTATGGGGACAGGGAAACACCGGGGAGCTGTTTTTT | CASSLWGQGNTGELFF
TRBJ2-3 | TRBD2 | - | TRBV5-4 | TGTGCCAGCAGCTTGTGGAGCGGGAGGGCGGCTGATACGCAGTATTTT | CASSLWSGRAADTQYF
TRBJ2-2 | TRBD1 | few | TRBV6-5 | TGTGCCAGCAGTTACGTCTGGACAGGGACGGACGGGGAGCTGTTTTTT | CASSYVWTGTDGELFF
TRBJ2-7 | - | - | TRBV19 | TGTGCCAGTAGGTCAGCCTCAACCGACTACGAGCAGTACTTC | CASRSASTDYEQYF
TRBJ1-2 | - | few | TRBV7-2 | TGTGCCAGCAGCTTAGCCGGCTTAATGGGCTATGACTACACCTTC | CASSLAGLMGYDYTF
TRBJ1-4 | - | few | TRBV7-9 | TGTGCCAGCAGCCCAGAACCAGCAACTAATGAAAAACTGTTTTTT | CASSPEPATNEKLFF
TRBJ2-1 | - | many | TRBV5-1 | TGCGCCAGCAGCCCGGACTGGAACAATGAGCAGTTCTTC | CASSPDWNNEQFF
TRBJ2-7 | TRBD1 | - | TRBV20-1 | TGCAGTGCTACCGACAGGGCGGGCGAGCAGTACTTC | CSATDRAGEQYF
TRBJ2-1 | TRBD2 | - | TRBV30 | TGTGCCTGGAGTGGAGCGGGAGGACCCTCCTACAATGAGCAGTTCTTC | CAWSGAGGPSYNEQFF
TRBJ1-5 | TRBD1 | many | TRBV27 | TGTGCCAGCAGACCAACGGGCTCAGAGGGACAGGGGGCCTCTCCGCATTTT | CASRPTGSEGQGASPHF
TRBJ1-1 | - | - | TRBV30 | TGTGCCTGGAGTCTTTTCTCGGGGGGAGCGAACACTGAAGCTTTCTTT | CAWSLFSGGANTEAFF
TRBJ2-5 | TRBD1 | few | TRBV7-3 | TGTGCCAGCAGCTTAGGACCCCCAGGGGGCTACCAAGAGACCCAGTACTTC | CASSLGPPGGYQETQYF
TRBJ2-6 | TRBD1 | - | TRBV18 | TGTGCCAGTCACGGGCAGGACAGGAGTACCAACGTCCTGACTTTC | CASHGQDRSTNVLTF
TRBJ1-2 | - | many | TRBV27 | TGTGCCAGCAGTTTATTCCCGGGCACGGGAGGTGGCTACACCTTC | CASSLFPGTGGGYTF
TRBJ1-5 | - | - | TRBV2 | TGTGCCAGCAGTGACAGGACCGGGGGCAATCAGCCCCAGCATTTT | CASSDRTGGNQPQHF
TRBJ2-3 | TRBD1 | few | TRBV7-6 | TGTGCCAGCAGCTTAGTGGCGGGACAGGGGAAAGATACGCAGTATTTT | CASSLVAGQGKDTQYF
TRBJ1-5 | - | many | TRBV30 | TGTGCCTGGAGTGTAGCAGGGGAAAGCAATCAGCCCCAGCATTTT | CAWSVAGESNQPQHF
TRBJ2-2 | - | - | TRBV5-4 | TGTGCCAGCAGCTTGAGGCAGGGATTTACCGGGGAGCTGTTTTTT | CASSLRQGFTGELFF
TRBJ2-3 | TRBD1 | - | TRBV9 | TGTGCCAGCAGCGTAGCACAGGGGGGCACAGATACGCAGTATTTT | CASSVAQGGTDTQYF
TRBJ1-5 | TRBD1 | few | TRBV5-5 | TGTGCCAGCAGCTTGGAGGCAACAGGGGGCGGCAATCAGCCCCAGCATTTT | CASSLEATGGGNQPQHF
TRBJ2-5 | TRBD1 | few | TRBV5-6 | TGTGCCAGCAGCCGGGACAGGGGGTACCAAGAGACCCAGTACTTC | CASSRDRGYQETQYF
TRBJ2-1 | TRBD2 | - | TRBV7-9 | TGTGCCAGCAGCCCCGCTACGGGGAGGGGCGTAGAGCAGTTCTTC | CASSPATGRGVEQFF
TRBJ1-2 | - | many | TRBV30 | TGTGCCTGGACGGAAACCGACTATGGCTACACCTTC | CAWTETDYGYTF
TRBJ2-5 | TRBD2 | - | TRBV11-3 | TGTGCCAGCAGCTTAGCCGGGACTAGCGGGAGTGGTGAGACCCAGTACTTC | CASSLAGTSGSGETQYF
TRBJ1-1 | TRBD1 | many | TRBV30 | TGTGCCTCCCAGCCCCGGGACAGGGGGCAGGGCACTGAAGCTTTCTTT | CASQPRDRGQGTEAFF
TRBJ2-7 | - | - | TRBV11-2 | TGTGCCAGCAGCTTAGATGAGGTTATCAGGGGCCACGAGCAGTACTTC | CASSLDEVIRGHEQYF
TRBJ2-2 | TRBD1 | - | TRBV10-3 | TGTGCCATCAGTGAGCCCGGGACAGCGAACACCGGGGAGCTGTTTTTT | CAISEPGTANTGELFF
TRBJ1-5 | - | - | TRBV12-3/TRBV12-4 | TGTGCCAGCAGTTTAAGCAACAGGGACAATCAGCCCCAGCATTTT | CASSLSNRDNQPQHF
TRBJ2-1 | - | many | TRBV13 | TGTGCCAGCAGCTTGAGGGCAGGATGGCAGTTCTTC | CASSLRAGWQFF
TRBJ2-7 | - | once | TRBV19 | TGTGCCAGTAGTCCCCATCGGGGGACCTACGAGCAGTACTTC | CASSPHRGTYEQYF
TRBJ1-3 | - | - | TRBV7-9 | TGTGCCAGCAGCTCACAGGAGGCTGGAAACACCATATATTTT | CASSSQEAGNTIYF